Below, 16 T cell receptor beta chains from the same sample are listed, as sequenced in a study of blood T cell repertoires in COVID-19. The assay was immunoSEQ multiplex PCR, and TCRdb's table has in-frame clones only and misses some. Counted here are approximately 210,000 clones, 65% to 90% occurring once; the ten biggest clones make up around 5.1%. Sequenced sample: peripheral blood. Receptor source: a human donor in a cohort sampled during active COVID-19.

The V and J genes are TRBV19 and TRBJ1-5; 8 nucleotides match TRBD1. With V trimmed by 6 bases and J by 1 base, 2 bases remained unmatched. The CDR3 loop spans 14 amino acids. The germline V gene has CDR1 LNHDA and CDR2 SQIVND (reference sequence). The CDR3 spells CASRDRESNQPQHF. The CDR3 DNA sequence: TGTGCCAGTAGGGACAGGGAAAGCAATCAGCCCCAGCATTTT.

V usage is TRBV4-2 and J usage is TRBJ2-7; 10 bases match TRBD1. Germline V CDR1 and CDR2: LGHNA, YNFKEQ. The CDR3 totals 16 residues. V was pared by 1 base and J by 0 bases, with 3 bases of the junction left unmatched. This CDR3 is CASSQGQGASSYEQYF. The CDR3 DNA is TGTGCCAGCAGCCAAGGACAGGGGGCAAGCTCCTACGAGCAGTACTTC.

This clone was recorded a few times. The gene calls are TRBV30 and TRBJ2-7; perhaps TRBD2 as D (6 bases). The CDR3 runs to 13 residues. Germline CDR1 GTSNPN, CDR2 SVGIG (reference sequence). The V end lost 0 bases, the J end lost 3 bases, and 9 bases lay between the germline ends. This CDR3 reads CAWSVLRGYEQYF. For the CDR3, the DNA is TGTGCCTGGAGTGTACTGCGGGGCTACGAGCAGTACTTC.

This clone has only one observation. V usage is TRBV10-3 and J usage is TRBJ1-6; the match to TRBD1 covers 8 bases. The CDR3 has 14 residues. Germline-derived CDR1 and CDR2 are ENHRY and SYGVKD. V trimming: 6 bases; J trimming: 7 bases; junction bases outside the gene matches: 5. The CDR3 here is CAIRGTGWNSPLHF. DNA for the CDR3: TGTGCCATCAGGGGGACAGGATGGAATTCACCCCTCCACTTT.

This sequence joins TRBV7-2 and TRBJ1-5, with D perhaps TRBD1 (5 bases). Germline CDR1 and CDR2: SGHTA and FQGNSA. The V and J ends lost 6 bases and 6 bases respectively, with 15 bases between them. This CDR3 has 14 amino acids. The CDR3 DNA sequence: TGTGCCAGCAGTCCTGGCGGGGCCGGTCAGCCCCAGCATTTT. Translation gives CASSPGGAGQPQHF.

V and J are TRBV4-1 and TRBJ2-3; D uncertain. CDR1 MGHRA and CDR2 YSYEKL come from the germline V gene. The V end lost 3 bases, the J end lost 0 bases, and 16 bases lay between the germline ends. The CDR3 sequence is 17 residues long. CDR3 DNA sequence: TGCGCCAGCAGCCATCTGGCAGGCAGAACTAGCACAGATACGCAGTATTTT. Amino acid sequence: CASSHLAGRTSTDTQYF.

The gene calls are TRBV28 and TRBJ1-5, with D possibly matching TRBD1 (6 bases). This CDR3 is 16 amino acids long. V was trimmed by 3 bases and J by 2 bases, leaving 14 bases between them. CDR1 is MDHEN, CDR2 SYDVKM, per germline. The CDR3 DNA follows: TGTGCCAGCAGTTTTGGCGGGGGCGGCGGCAATCAGCCCCAGCATTTT. Translated, it gives CASSFGGGGGNQPQHF.

The V and J genes are TRBV5-5 and TRBJ1-2; TRBD1 matches at 11 bases. The length of the CDR3 is 17 residues. Germline loops: CDR1 SGHKS, CDR2 YYEKEE (reference sequence). V lost 0 bases, J lost 1 base, and 5 bases stayed unmatched. CDR3 protein: CASSLGWTGGDNYGYTF. DNA of the CDR3: TGTGCCAGCAGCTTGGGGTGGACAGGGGGCGATAACTATGGCTACACCTTC.

This clone has just one count. As DNA, the CDR3 is TGTGCCAGCAGTTTATACGGCCAGGCTGAAGCTTTCTTT. As protein: CASSLYGQAEAFF. V is TRBV28 and J is TRBJ1-1, with D unresolved. The ends were cut back, 1 base at V and 6 bases at J, with 9 bases in the middle. This CDR3 contains 13 residues. The germline V gene has CDR1 MDHEN and CDR2 SYDVKM.

The chain employs TRBV5-1 and TRBJ2-5; 8 positions agree with TRBD2. The germline CDR1 and CDR2 sequences are SGHRS and YFSETQ. J was trimmed by 5 bases and V by 0 bases; bases with no gene match: 6. This CDR3 contains 15 residues. CDR3 sequence: CASSLAGTSFETQYF. DNA for the CDR3: TGCGCCAGCAGCTTGGCAGGGACTAGTTTTGAGACCCAGTACTTC.

The chain combines TRBV18 with TRBJ2-5; no reliable D call. CDR3 length equals 13 residues. V shed 1 base and J shed 4 bases, with 7 bases lying between them. Per germline, CDR1 KGHSH and CDR2 LQKENI. CDR3 DNA sequence: TGTGCCAGCTCACCACGGGCTTCAGAGACCCAGTACTTC. Translated, it gives CASSPRASETQYF. The whole variable domain, filled in from reference TRBV18 and TRBJ2-5, reads NAGVMQNPRHLVRRRGQEARLRCSPMKGHSHVYWYRQLPEEGLKFMVYLQKENIIDESGMPKERFSAEFPKEGPSILRIQQVVRGDSAAYFCASSPRASETQYFGPGTRLLVL.

Turning to this clone: A junction end diverges from the germline sequence, so it may reflect a read error. V usage is TRBV27 and J usage is TRBJ2-4; perhaps TRBD2 as D (6 bases). Germline lookup yields CDR1 MNHEY and CDR2 SMNVEV (reference sequence). This CDR3 spans 13 amino acids. CDR3 residues: CASSLLAKSIQYF. CDR3 in DNA: TGTGCCAGCAGTCTACTAGCCAAAAGCATTCAGTACTTC.

The chain carries TRBV6-5 and TRBJ2-5; 11 bases match TRBD1. V lost 3 bases and J lost 4; bases outside the gene matches: 4. Germline V gives CDR1 MNHEY, CDR2 SVGAGI. The CDR3 contains 15 residues. CDR3 protein: CASSYGTGGAETQYF. The CDR3 DNA is TGTGCCAGCAGTTATGGGACAGGGGGAGCAGAGACCCAGTACTTC.

The CDR3 loop reads CASSLASSAGVGTQYF. CDR3 DNA: TGTGCCAGCAGCTTAGCAAGCTCTGCAGGGGTCGGAACGCAGTATTTT. V and J are TRBV11-3 and TRBJ2-3; D might be TRBD1 (6 bases). The CDR3 sequence is 16 residues long. V was trimmed by 1 base and J by 9 bases, leaving 20 bases between them. Germline CDR1 is SGHNT and CDR2 is YENEEA.

V is TRBV29-1 and J is TRBJ1-2; perhaps TRBD1 as D (6 bases). Trimming removed 6 bases from V and 0 bases from J, with 14 bases in between. Germline-derived CDR1 and CDR2 are SQVTM and ANQGSEA. The CDR3 covers 14 residues. CDR3 nucleotides: TGCAGCGTCGCCGGGACATTAGCTAACTATGGCTACACCTTC. Its translation: CSVAGTLANYGYTF. Together with reference TRBV29-1 and TRBJ1-2, the CDR3 gives the full variable domain: SAVISQKPSRDICQRGTSLTIQCQVDSQVTMMFWYRQQPGQSLTLIATANQGSEATYESGFVIDKFPISRPNLTFSTLTVSNMSPEDSSIYLCSVAGTLANYGYTFGSGTRLTVV.

The chain combines TRBV3-1 (or the pseudogene TRBV3-2) with TRBJ1-5, with TRBD1 identical over 9 bases. This CDR3 comprises 14 residues. Looked up from germline, CDR1 is LGHDT and CDR2 is YNNKEL (reference sequence). The V and J ends lost 4 bases and 4 bases, in that order; junction bases with no gene match: 2. CDR3 loop: CASSLGTGNQPQHF. The CDR3 nucleotides read TGTGCCAGCAGCCTCGGGACAGGGAATCAGCCCCAGCATTTT.